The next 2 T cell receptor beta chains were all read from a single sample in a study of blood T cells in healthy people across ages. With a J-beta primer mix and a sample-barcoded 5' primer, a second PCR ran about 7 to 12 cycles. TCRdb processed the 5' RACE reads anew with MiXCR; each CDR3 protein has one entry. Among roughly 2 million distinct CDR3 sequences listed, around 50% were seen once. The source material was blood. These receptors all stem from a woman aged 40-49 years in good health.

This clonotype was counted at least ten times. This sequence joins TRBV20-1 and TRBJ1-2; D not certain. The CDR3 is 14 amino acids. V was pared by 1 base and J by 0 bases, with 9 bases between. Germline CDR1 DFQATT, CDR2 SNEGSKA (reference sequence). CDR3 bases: TGCAGTGCTAGAGTTAGGGCTACTAACTATGGCTACACCTTC. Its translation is CSARVRATNYGYTF.

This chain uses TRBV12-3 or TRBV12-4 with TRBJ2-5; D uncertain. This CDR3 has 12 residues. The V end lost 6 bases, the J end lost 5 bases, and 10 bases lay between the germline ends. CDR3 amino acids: CASSFGFETQYF. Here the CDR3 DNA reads TGTGCCAGCAGCTTTGGGTTTGAGACCCAGTACTTC.